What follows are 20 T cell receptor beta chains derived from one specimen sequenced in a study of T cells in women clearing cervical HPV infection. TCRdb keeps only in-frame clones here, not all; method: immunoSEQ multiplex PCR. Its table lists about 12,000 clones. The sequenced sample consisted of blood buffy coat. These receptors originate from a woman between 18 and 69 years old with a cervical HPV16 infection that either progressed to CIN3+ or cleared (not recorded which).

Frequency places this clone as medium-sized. The CDR3 sequence is CASSLPGLVHEQYF. CDR3 bases read: TGTGCCAGCAGCTTACCGGGGTTAGTCCACGAG. The rearrangement uses TRBV7-2 and TRBJ2-7; TRBD2 is a possible D gene (5 bases). The CDR3 end lies 3 residues beyond the end of the read and is filled in from the germline J gene. V lost 2 bases to trimming and J lost 5 bases, with 13 bases between them. The CDR3 length is 14 residues. Germline-derived CDR1 and CDR2 are SGHTA and FQGNSA.

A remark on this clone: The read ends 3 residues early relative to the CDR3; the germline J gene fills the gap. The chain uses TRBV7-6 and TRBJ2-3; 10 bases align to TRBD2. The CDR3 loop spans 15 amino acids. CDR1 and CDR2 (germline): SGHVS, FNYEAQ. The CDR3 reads CASSFTGLAEETQYF. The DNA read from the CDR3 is TGTGCCAGCAGTTTCACCGGACTAGCGGAAGAGACG.

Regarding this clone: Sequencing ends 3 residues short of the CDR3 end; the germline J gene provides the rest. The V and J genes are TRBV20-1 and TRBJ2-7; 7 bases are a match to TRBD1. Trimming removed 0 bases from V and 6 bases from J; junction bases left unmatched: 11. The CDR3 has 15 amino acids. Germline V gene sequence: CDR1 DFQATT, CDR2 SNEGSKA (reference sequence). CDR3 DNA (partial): TGCAGTGCTAGAGAGATGGACAGGACATCTGGCGAG. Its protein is CSAREMDRTSGE. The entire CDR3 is CSAREMDRTSGEQYF.

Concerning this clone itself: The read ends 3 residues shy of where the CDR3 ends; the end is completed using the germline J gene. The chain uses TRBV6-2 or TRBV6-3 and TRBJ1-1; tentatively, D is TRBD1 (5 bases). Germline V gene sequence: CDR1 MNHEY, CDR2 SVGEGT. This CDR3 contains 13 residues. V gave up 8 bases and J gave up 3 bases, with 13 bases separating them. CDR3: CASGRGTHTEAFF. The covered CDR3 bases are TGTGCCAGCGGTAGGGGTACGCACACTGAA.

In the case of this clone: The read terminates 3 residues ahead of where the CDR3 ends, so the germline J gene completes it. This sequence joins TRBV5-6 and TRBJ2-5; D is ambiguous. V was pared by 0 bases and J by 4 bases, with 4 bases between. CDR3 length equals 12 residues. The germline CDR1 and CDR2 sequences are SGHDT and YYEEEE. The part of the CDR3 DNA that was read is TGTGCCAGCAGCTTGGAGGGAGAGACC. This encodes CASSLEGET. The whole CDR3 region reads CASSLEGETQYF.

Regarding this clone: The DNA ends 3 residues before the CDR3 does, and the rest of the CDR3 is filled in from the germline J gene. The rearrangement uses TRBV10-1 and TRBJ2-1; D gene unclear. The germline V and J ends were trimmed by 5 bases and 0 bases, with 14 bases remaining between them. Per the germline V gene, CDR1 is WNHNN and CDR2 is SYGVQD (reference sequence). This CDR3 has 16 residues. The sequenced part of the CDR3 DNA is TGCGCCAGCAGTTCAACCACTTTAAGCTCCTACAATGAG. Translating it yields CASSSTTLSSYNE. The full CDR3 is CASSSTTLSSYNEQFF.

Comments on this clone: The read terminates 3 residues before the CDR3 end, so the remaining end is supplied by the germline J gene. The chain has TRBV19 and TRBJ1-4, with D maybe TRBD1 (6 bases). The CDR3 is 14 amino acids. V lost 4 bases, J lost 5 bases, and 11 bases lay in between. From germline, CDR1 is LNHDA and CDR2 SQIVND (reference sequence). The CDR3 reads CASSKQGPNEKLFF. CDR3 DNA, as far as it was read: TGTGCCAGTAGTAAGCAGGGGCCGAATGAAAAA.

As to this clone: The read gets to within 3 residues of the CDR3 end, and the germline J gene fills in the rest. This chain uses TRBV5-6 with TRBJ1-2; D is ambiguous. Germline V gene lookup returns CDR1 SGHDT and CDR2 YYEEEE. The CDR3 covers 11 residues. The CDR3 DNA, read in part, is TGTGCCAGCAGCTTGTCCGGTGAC. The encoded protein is CASSLSGD. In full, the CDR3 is CASSLSGDYTF.

CDR3 amino acids: CASSYGQGARDGYTF. The CDR3 DNA, read in part, is TGTGCCAGCAGCTATGGACAGGGGGCGAGGGATGGC. This chain uses TRBV13 with TRBJ1-2; 11 bases are a match to TRBD1. Read coverage stops 3 residues before the CDR3 terminus; the germline J gene supplies the remainder. Trimming took 4 bases from V and 6 from J; bases not matched to a gene: 7. The germline V gene encodes CDR1 PRHDT and CDR2 FYEKMQ (reference sequence). This CDR3 contains 15 residues.

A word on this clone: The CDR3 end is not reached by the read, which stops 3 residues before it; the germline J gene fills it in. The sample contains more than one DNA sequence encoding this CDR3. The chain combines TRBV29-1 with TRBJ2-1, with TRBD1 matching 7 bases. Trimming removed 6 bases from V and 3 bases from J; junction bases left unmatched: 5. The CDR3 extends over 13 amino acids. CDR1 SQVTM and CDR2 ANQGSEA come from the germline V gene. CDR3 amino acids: CSVGRGYYNEQFF. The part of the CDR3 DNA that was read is TGCAGCGTCGGCAGGGGGTACTACAATGAG.

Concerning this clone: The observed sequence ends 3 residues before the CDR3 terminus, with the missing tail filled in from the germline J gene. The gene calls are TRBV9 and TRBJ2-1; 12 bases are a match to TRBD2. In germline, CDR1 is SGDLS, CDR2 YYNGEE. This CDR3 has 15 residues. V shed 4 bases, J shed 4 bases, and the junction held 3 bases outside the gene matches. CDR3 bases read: TGTGCCAGCAGCATTGGGACTAGCGGGTACAATGAG. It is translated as CASSIGTSGYNE. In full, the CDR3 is CASSIGTSGYNEQFF.

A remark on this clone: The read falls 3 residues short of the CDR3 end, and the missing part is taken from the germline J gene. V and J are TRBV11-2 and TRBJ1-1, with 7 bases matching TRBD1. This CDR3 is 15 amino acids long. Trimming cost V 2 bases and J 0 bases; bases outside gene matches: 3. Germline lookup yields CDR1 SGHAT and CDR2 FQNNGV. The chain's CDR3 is CASSLLRGLNTEAFF. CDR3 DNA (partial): TGTGCCAGCAGCTTATTGAGGGGGCTGAACACTGAA.

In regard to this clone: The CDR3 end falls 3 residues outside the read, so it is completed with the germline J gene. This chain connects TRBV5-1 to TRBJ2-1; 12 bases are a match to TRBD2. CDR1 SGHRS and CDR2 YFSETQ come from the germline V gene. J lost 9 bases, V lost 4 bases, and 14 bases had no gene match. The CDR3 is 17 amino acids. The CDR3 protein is CASSPEASGGAMFEQFF. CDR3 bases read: TGCGCCAGCAGCCCGGAGGCTAGCGGGGGGGCCATGTTTGAG.

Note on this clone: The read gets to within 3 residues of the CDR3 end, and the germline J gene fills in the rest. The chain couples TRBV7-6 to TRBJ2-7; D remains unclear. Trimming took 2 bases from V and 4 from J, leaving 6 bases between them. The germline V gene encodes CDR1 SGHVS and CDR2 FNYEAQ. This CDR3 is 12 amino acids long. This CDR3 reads CASSLSEYEQYF. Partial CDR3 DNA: TGTGCCAGCAGCTTAAGCGAATACGAG.

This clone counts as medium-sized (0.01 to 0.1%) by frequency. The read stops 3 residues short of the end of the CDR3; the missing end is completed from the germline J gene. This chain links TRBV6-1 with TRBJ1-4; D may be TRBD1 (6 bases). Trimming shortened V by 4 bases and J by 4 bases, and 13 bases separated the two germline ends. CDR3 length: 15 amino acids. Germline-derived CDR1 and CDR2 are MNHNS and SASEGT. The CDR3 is CASSALQGYNEKLFF. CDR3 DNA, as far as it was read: TGTGCCAGCAGTGCCCTACAGGGCTATAATGAAAAA.

The CDR3: CASSSGLAETQYF. The sequenced CDR3 bases are TGTGCCAGCAGCTCCGGACTAGCGGAGACG. The chain uses TRBV5-4 and TRBJ2-3; 10 bases map to TRBD2. The CDR3 is cut off 3 residues early in the read; its end comes from the germline J gene. Germline-derived CDR1 and CDR2 are SGHNT and YYREEE (reference sequence). There are 13 residues in the CDR3.

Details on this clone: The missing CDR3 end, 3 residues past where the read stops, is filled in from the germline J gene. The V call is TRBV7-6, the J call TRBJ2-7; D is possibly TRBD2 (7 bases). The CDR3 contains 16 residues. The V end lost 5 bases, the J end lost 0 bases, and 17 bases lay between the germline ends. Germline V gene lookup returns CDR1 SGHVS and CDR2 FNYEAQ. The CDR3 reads CASSPQGGDNSYEQYF. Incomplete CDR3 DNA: TGTGCCAGCAGCCCCCAAGGGGGGGACAACTCCTACGAG.

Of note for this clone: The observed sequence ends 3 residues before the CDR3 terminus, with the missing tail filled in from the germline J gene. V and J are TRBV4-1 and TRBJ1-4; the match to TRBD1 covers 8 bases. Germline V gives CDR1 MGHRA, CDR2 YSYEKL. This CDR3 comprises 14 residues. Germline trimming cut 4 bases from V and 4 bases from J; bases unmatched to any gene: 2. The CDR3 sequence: CASSPGQDNEKLFF. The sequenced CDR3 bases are TGCGCCAGCAGCCCGGGACAGGATAATGAAAAA.

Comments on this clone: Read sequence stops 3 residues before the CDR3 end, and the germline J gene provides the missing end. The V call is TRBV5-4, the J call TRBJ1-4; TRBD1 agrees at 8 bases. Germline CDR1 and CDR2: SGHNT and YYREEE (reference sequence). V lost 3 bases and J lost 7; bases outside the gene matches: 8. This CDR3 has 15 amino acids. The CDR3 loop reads CASSSAGGAAEKLFF. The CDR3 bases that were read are TGTGCCAGCAGCTCTGCAGGGGGCGCAGCTGAAAAA.

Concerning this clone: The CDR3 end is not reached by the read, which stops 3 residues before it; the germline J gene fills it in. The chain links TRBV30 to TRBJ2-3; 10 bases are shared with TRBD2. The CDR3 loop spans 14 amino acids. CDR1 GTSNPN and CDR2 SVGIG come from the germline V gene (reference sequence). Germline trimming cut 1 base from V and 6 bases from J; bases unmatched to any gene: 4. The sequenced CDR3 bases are TGTGCCTGGAGTGAAGCACTAGCGGGGGATACG. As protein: CAWSEALAGDT. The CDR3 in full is CAWSEALAGDTQYF.